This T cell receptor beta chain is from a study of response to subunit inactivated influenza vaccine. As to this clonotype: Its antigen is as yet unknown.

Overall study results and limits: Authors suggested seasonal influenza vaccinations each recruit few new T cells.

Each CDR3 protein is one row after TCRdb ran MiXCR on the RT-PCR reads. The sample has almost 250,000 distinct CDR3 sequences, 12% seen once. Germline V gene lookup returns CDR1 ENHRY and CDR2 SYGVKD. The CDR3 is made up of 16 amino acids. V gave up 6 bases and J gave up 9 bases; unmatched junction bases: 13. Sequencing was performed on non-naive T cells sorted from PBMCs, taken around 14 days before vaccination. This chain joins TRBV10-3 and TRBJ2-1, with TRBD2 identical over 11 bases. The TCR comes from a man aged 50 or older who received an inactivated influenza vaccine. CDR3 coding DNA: TGTGCCATCAGCCTACCACTTAGCGGGAGGGCCGGTGAGCAGTTCTTC. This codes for CAISLPLSGRAGEQFF.